The clone carrying this T cell receptor beta chain was picked up many times. The target antigen is unknown. V was pared by 3 bases and J by 0 bases, with 7 bases of the junction left unmatched. The germline V gene encodes CDR1 MGHRA and CDR2 YSYEKL. This CDR3 is built from 17 residues. This sample is part of a study of T cell repertoires in cytomegalovirus infection. As for the study in general: Evidence of both CMV infection and a matching HLA type came from public TCR beta signatures. Points from the study as a whole: The cumulative frequency of public TCR beta families identified carriers of CMV plus the relevant HLA.

A single record per CDR3 protein comes from TCRdb applying MiXCR to the reads. The table lists hundreds of thousands of distinct CDR3 sequences, around 6.6% of them singletons. Sequencing was done on a sample of PBMCs. The chain recombines TRBV4-1 with TRBJ2-2; 7 positions match TRBD1. The sequence came from a human donor in good health (CMV status not recorded). Some clones in this sample may be carry-over from other donors' samples. The CDR3 protein is CASSQPGTDANTGELFF. CDR3 bases: TGCGCCAGCAGCCAGCCCGGGACAGACGCGAACACCGGGGAGCTGTTTTTT.